The 18 T cell receptor beta chains presented below share a single source sample, sequenced in a study of post-analysis software for immune sequencing data. General study results and limits: Compared with controls, patients had more of about 5 TRBV segments, including TRBV5-6, TRBV5-1 and TRBV20-1.

Unique molecular identifiers had been added to the TCR beta cDNA libraries. TCRdb itself ran the PCR reads through MiXCR, one entry per CDR3 protein. The table includes about 400,000 distinct CDR3 sequences, 30% to 45% detected once. Their recognized antigens are unknown. The specimen was blood. The receptor source for this set is a girl between 5 and 17 years old with multiple sclerosis.

This clonotype was found a few times. The J gene is TRBJ2-5, the V gene TRBV6-6, with TRBD1 matching over 9 bases. The DNA matches TRBJ2-7 better at its end, which makes the J call doubtful. Germline CDR1 MNHNY, CDR2 SVGAGI (reference sequence). The CDR3 is made up of 14 amino acids. The CDR3, as DNA: TGTGCCAGCAGTTTTACAGGGGGCGCGGGCGAGCAGTACTTC. Amino acids: CASSFTGGAGEQYF.

This clonotype was seen more than once but under ten times. One end of the junction varies from germline; a read error may be responsible. The chain has TRBV7-3 and TRBJ2-3, with 12 nucleotides matching TRBD2. There are 15 residues in the CDR3. Germline V CDR1 and CDR2: SGHTA, FQGTGA. Here the CDR3 reads CASSPSGGAADTQYF. Written as DNA, the CDR3 is TGTGCTAGCAGCCCTAGCGGGGGGGCCGCGGATACGCAGTATTTT.

There are a few counts of this clonotype. The J gene is TRBJ2-3, the V gene TRBV6-4; D perhaps matches TRBD2 (5 bases). V gave up 3 bases and J gave up 0 bases, with 13 bases separating them. The CDR3 consists of 16 residues. Germline-derived CDR1 and CDR2 are MRHNA and SNTAGT. Here the CDR3 DNA reads TGTGCCAGCAGTGAACGGCCGGGGTCTAGCACAGATACGCAGTATTTT. It is translated as CASSERPGSSTDTQYF.

This clonotype came up a few times. The V call is TRBV7-2, the J call TRBJ2-5; tentative D call: TRBD2 (6 bases). Trimming took off 3 bases at V and 1 base at J, with 15 bases between the two ends. The CDR3 has 16 residues. CDR1 is SGHTA and CDR2 is FQGNSA in the germline V gene. This CDR3 is CASSFRGTKLQETQYF. CDR3 sequence (DNA): TGTGCCAGCAGCTTCCGCGGGACGAAACTCCAAGAGACCCAGTACTTC.

This clonotype has just a few counts. The genes are TRBV29-1 and TRBJ2-2, with a possible D match to TRBD1 (6 bases). With 7 bases removed from V and 2 bases from J, the gap between germline ends came to 14 bases. Germline loops: CDR1 SQVTM, CDR2 ANQGSEA. The CDR3 has 14 residues. The DNA of the CDR3 is TGCAGCGCTAGGGCAGGGGTCAACACCGGGGAGCTGTTTTTT. Protein product: CSARAGVNTGELFF.

This chain uses TRBV9 with TRBJ1-2, with D possibly being TRBD1 (6 bases). Germline CDR1 reads SGDLS; CDR2 reads YYNGEE. V was cut by 4 bases and J by 2 bases, with 12 bases left in between. This CDR3 is built from 14 residues. CDR3 coding DNA: TGTGCCAGCAGCACTAGGGGGGGGAACTATGGCTACACCTTC. Translating it yields CASSTRGGNYGYTF.

This clonotype has just a few counts. The chain links TRBV12-3 or TRBV12-4 to TRBJ1-1; D gene unclear. The length of the CDR3 is 15 residues. Trimming took 1 base from V and 4 from J, leaving 13 bases between them. This CDR3 reads CASSLGMGEGTEAFF. In nucleotides, the CDR3 is TGTGCCAGCAGTTTAGGTATGGGAGAAGGCACTGAAGCTTTCTTT.

This clonotype was seen a few times. The V gene is TRBV11-2, the J gene TRBJ1-2; tentative D call: TRBD1 (5 bases). V gave up 4 bases and J gave up 8 bases, with 17 bases separating them. Per the germline V gene, CDR1 is SGHAT and CDR2 is FQNNGV. This CDR3 is built from 14 residues. CDR3 protein: CASSSRIDSLGYTF. CDR3 coding DNA: TGTGCCAGCAGCTCACGAATAGACAGCTTGGGCTACACCTTC.

This clonotype was seen ten or more times. V and J are TRBV28 and TRBJ2-7; D ambiguous. The germline CDR1 and CDR2 sequences are MDHEN and SYDVKM. The V and J ends lost 7 bases and 4 bases respectively, with 20 bases between them. CDR3 length: 15 amino acids. As DNA, the CDR3 is TGTGCCAGCACCAATCTGGGCAGTGGGGTATACGAGCAGTACTTC. Translating gives CASTNLGSGVYEQYF.

V gene TRBV19 combines with J gene TRBJ2-5; D possibly corresponds to TRBD2 (6 bases). V lost 3 bases to trimming and J lost 5 bases, with 13 bases between them. Per the germline V gene, CDR1 is LNHDA and CDR2 is SQIVND (reference sequence). The CDR3 spans 14 residues. The CDR3, as DNA: TGTGCCAGTAGTATTGTGGGAGGTGGCGAGACCCAGTACTTC. Translating it yields CASSIVGGGETQYF.

V and J are TRBV6-5 and TRBJ2-1, with D maybe TRBD2 (7 bases). CDR1 and CDR2 (germline): MNHEY, SVGAGI. The CDR3 consists of 19 residues. V lost 2 bases, J lost 7 bases, and 27 bases lay in between. CDR3 residues: CASSYTALLRKGGGNEQFF. For the CDR3, the DNA is TGTGCCAGCAGTTACACGGCGCTTCTTAGAAAAGGGGGAGGGAATGAGCAGTTCTTC.

This clonotype turned up a few times. One junction end does not reproduce the germline sequence, and a read error may be involved. V and J are TRBV24-1 and TRBJ2-5, with D perhaps TRBD1 or TRBD2 (7 bases each). The length of the CDR3 is 15 residues. CDR1 is KGHDR, CDR2 SFDVKD, per germline. The CDR3 loop is CATSERQGGTESQYF. CDR3 bases: TGTGCCACCAGTGAGCGACAGGGAGGGACAGAGTCCCAGTACTTC.

The gene calls are TRBV10-3 and TRBJ1-2, with D possibly being TRBD1 (5 bases). This CDR3 region has 17 residues. Germline lookup yields CDR1 ENHRY and CDR2 SYGVKD. V lost 0 bases and J lost 0, with 14 bases in between. The DNA of the CDR3 is TGTGCCATCAGTGAGTCGAGCGGGGGGAGGACTAACTATGGCTACACCTTC. Translated, it gives CAISESSGGRTNYGYTF.

This clonotype has a handful of counts. This rearrangement joins TRBV20-1 to TRBJ2-7; the D is unclear. CDR1 and CDR2 from the germline V gene are DFQATT and SNEGSKA (reference sequence). V lost 3 bases to trimming and J lost 2 bases, with 11 bases between them. The CDR3 consists of 13 residues. This CDR3 reads CSARTSTTYEQYF. Written as DNA, the CDR3 is TGCAGTGCTAGGACTTCAACGACCTACGAGCAGTACTTC.

This clonotype appeared many times. The chain joins TRBV7-9 to TRBJ2-6; 9 positions agree with TRBD1. Germline assignment: CDR1 SEHNR and CDR2 FQNEAQ (reference sequence). The V gene end was trimmed by 5 bases and the J gene end by 0 bases; junction bases not matched to a gene: 8. The CDR3 loop spans 18 amino acids. CDR3 in DNA: TGTGCCAGCAGCACCCGACAGGGGGACTACTCTGGGGCCAACGTCCTGACTTTC. Translated, it gives CASSTRQGDYSGANVLTF.

This clonotype was seen many times. V and J are TRBV20-1 and TRBJ1-2, with D perhaps TRBD1 (5 bases). This CDR3 region has 14 residues. Germline V gene sequence: CDR1 DFQATT, CDR2 SNEGSKA (reference sequence). The germline V and J ends were trimmed by 1 base and 2 bases, with 11 bases remaining between them. The CDR3: CSARGLTGNYGYTF. The CDR3 DNA follows: TGCAGTGCTAGAGGGTTAACAGGCAACTATGGCTACACCTTC.

This clonotype was counted a few times. The chain links TRBV4-1 to TRBJ2-5; D call uncertain. V gave up 4 bases and J gave up 3 bases, with 15 bases separating them. CDR3 length equals 15 residues. CDR1 and CDR2 from the germline V gene are MGHRA and YSYEKL. DNA of the CDR3: TGCGCCAGCAGCCCCATCGGAGTAGGGAAAGAGACCCAGTACTTC. It encodes CASSPIGVGKETQYF.

This chain joins TRBV13 and TRBJ2-3; tentative D call: TRBD2 (7 bases). Germline-derived CDR1 and CDR2 are PRHDT and FYEKMQ (reference sequence). The length of the CDR3 is 15 residues. V lost 2 bases and J 3 bases, leaving 12 bases between the germline ends. The CDR3 sequence: CASSLRGGITDTQYF. CDR3 DNA sequence: TGTGCCAGCAGCTTAAGGGGGGGGATTACAGATACGCAGTATTTT.